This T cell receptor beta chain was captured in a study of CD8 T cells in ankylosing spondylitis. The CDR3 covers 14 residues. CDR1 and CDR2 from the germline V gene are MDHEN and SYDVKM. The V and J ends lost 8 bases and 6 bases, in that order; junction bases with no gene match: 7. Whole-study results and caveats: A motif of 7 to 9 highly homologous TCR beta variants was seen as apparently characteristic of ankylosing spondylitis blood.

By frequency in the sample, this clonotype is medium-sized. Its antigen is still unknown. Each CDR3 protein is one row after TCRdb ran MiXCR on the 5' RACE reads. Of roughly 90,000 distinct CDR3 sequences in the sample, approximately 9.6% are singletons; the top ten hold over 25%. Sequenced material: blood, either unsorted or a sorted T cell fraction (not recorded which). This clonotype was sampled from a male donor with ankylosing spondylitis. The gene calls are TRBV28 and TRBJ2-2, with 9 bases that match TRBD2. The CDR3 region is CASVRTSASGELFF. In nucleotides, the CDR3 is TGTGCCAGCGTTAGGACTAGCGCCTCCGGGGAGCTGTTTTTT.